What follows is one TCR beta chain and its context. Its target is not known. Germline CDR1 and CDR2: SGHRS and YFSETQ. This CDR3 region has 14 residues. Trimming removed 0 bases from V and 5 bases from J, with 11 bases in between. The PCR contained 60 Vbeta and 13 Jbeta primers. The protocol was immunoSEQ multiplex PCR, while the TCRdb copy is restricted to in-frame clones and leaves out a portion. Of 150,000 to 200,000 clones in the sample, roughly 82% were seen once. This sample stems from a study of cytomegalovirus exposure and HLA in healthy donors. Findings and caveats of the study: In a later analysis, at a false discovery rate of 0.05, approximately 16,000 TCR beta sequences were associated with HLA alleles.

The TCR sequence derives from a woman between 25 and 40 years old in good health and CMV-seronegative. The chain combines TRBV5-1 with TRBJ2-5, with D perhaps TRBD2 (5 bases). Source material: PBMCs. The CDR3 is CASSLELAWETQYF. The CDR3 nucleotides are TGCGCCAGCAGCTTGGAGCTAGCCTGGGAGACCCAGTACTTC.